Listed here are 29 T cell receptor beta chains from one sample, sequenced in a study of T-cell memory formation after mild COVID-19 (dated by TCRdb to the early 2020s). Library construction relied on 5' RACE. Sequencing took place on an Illumina NovaSeq 6000. Starting from the raw public reads, TCRdb applied fastp trimming at Q25, assembled clones with MiXCR and retained in-frame beta chains. Identical CDR3 proteins give one entry, which carries the most common genes and DNA. The sample includes 150,000 to 200,000 distinct CDR3 sequences, with around 16% observed a single time. The ten most abundant clones make up approximately 2% of the sample. Material: PBMCs or a T cell subset sorted from them (not recorded which). The receptors stem from an adult woman who had mild COVID-19 (a few samples of this study predate the infection). The sample titles of this study are shuffled in the database, so cell type and time point are left out; the donor was told from shared clones.

The rearrangement joins TRBV6-5 to TRBJ1-1; TRBD1 aligns across 8 bases. J gave up 10 bases and V 3 bases, and 7 bases lay outside the gene matches. The CDR3 runs to 13 residues. Germline loops: CDR1 MNHEY, CDR2 SVGAGI. The CDR3 sequence is CASSYPGGRSAFF. CDR3 DNA sequence: TGTGCCAGCAGTTATCCAGGGGGCAGATCAGCTTTCTTT.

CDR3 protein: CSARGGGRIHTQYF. DNA for the CDR3: TGCAGTGCTAGAGGGGGCGGGAGGATCCATACGCAGTATTTT. The V call is TRBV20-1, the J call TRBJ2-3, with 8 bases fitting TRBD2. V was pared by 1 base and J by 7 bases, with 7 bases of the junction left unmatched. The CDR3 length is 14 residues. The V gene's germline CDR1 is DFQATT and CDR2 SNEGSKA (reference sequence).

This clonotype has more than one count but fewer than ten. This rearrangement joins TRBV3-1 to TRBJ2-7, with TRBD2 matching 12 bases. The CDR3 length is 18 residues. The J segment lost 7 bases and the V segment lost 0 bases, leaving 13 bases of the junction unmatched. Germline-derived CDR1 and CDR2 are LGHDT and YNNKEL (reference sequence). The CDR3 DNA follows: TGTGCCAGCAGCCAAGATCGACCTCTAGCGGGAGGGCCAAGGGAGCAGTACTTC. Its protein is CASSQDRPLAGGPREQYF.

J is TRBJ1-2 and V is TRBV9, with D possibly being TRBD1 (5 bases). V gave up 0 bases and J gave up 4 bases, with 10 bases separating them. Germline V gene data show CDR1 as SGDLS and CDR2 as YYNGEE. The CDR3 length is 14 residues. The CDR3 DNA follows: TGTGCCAGCAGCGTAGAGCAGGGAGGCTATGGCTACACCTTC. The encoded protein is CASSVEQGGYGYTF.

This clonotype has only a few counts. V is TRBV7-8 and J is TRBJ1-2, with 12 bases that match TRBD1. Unmatched junction bases numbered 7, after V lost 6 bases and J lost 5 bases. This CDR3 is built from 15 residues. Germline CDR1 SGHVS, CDR2 FQNEAQ. The CDR3 reads CASSRGTGGEYGYTF. DNA for the CDR3: TGTGCCAGCAGTAGGGGGACAGGGGGCGAGTATGGCTACACCTTC. The whole variable domain, remainder taken from reference TRBV7-8 and TRBJ1-2, is GAGVSQSPRYKVAKRGQDVALRCDPISGHVSLFWYQQALGQGPEFLTYFQNEAQLDKSGLPSDRFFAERPEGSVSTLKIQRTQQEDSAVYLCASSRGTGGEYGYTFGSGTRLTVV.

This clonotype was counted a few times. The J gene is TRBJ2-7, the V gene TRBV12-3 or TRBV12-4, with 12 bases that match TRBD2. V lost 10 bases to trimming and J lost 1 base; unmatched junction nucleotides: 11. The CDR3 contains 16 residues. This CDR3 is CATSGLAGSGSYEQYF. DNA for the CDR3: TGTGCCACCTCGGGACTAGCGGGTAGTGGGTCCTACGAGCAGTACTTC.

This chain uses TRBV5-1 with TRBJ2-1, with 13 bases aligning to TRBD2. The CDR3 has 15 amino acids. Germline trimming cut 0 bases from V and 10 bases from J; bases unmatched to any gene: 4. Germline V gene sequence: CDR1 SGHRS, CDR2 YFSETQ. Here the CDR3 reads CASSLAGTSGTEQFF. The CDR3 DNA reads as TGCGCCAGCAGCTTGGCCGGGACTAGCGGGACCGAGCAGTTCTTC.

This clonotype showed up many times. The chain uses TRBV7-2 and TRBJ1-1; D is unclear. The CDR3 runs to 12 residues. V was shortened by 5 bases and J by 0 bases, with 4 bases between the two germline ends. The germline gives CDR1 SGHTA, CDR2 FQGNSA. The CDR3, as DNA: TGTGCCAGCAGCCTAATGAACACTGAAGCTTTCTTT. This sequence encodes CASSLMNTEAFF.

This clonotype was observed a handful of times. The chain carries TRBV9 and TRBJ2-3; no clear D. The V end was cut by 5 bases, the J end by 4 bases, with 17 bases between. Per germline, CDR1 SGDLS and CDR2 YYNGEE. The CDR3 has 15 residues. The CDR3 is CASSRSPERADTQYF. CDR3 bases: TGTGCCAGCAGTCGCAGTCCCGAACGGGCAGATACGCAGTATTTT. The full variable domain, in which reference TRBV9 and TRBJ2-3 provide the parts outside the CDR3, is DSGVTQTPKHLITATGQRVTLRCSPRSGDLSVYWYQQSLDQGLQFLIQYYNGEERAKGNILERFSAQQFPDLHSELNLSSLELGDSALYFCASSRSPERADTQYFGPGTRLTVL.

The V gene is TRBV20-1, the J gene TRBJ2-5, with D possibly being TRBD2 (6 bases). This CDR3 contains 12 residues. CDR1 is DFQATT, CDR2 SNEGSKA, per germline (reference sequence). Trimming left V 3 bases short and J 4 bases short, with 9 bases between. The CDR3 sequence is CSASAGIETQYF. For the CDR3, the DNA is TGCAGTGCTAGTGCGGGAATAGAGACCCAGTACTTC.

The J gene is TRBJ2-3, the V gene TRBV7-9; tentatively, D is TRBD2 (6 bases). In germline, CDR1 is SEHNR, CDR2 FQNEAQ (reference sequence). The CDR3 extends over 16 amino acids. The ends were cut back, 3 bases at V and 3 bases at J, with 16 bases in the middle. CDR3 nucleotide sequence: TGTGCCAGCAGCTTGAATTTAGGAGGGGCAACAGATACGCAGTATTTT. Amino acid sequence: CASSLNLGGATDTQYF.

The chain combines TRBV10-3 with TRBJ2-3, with D unresolved. CDR1 and CDR2 (germline): ENHRY, SYGVKD. This CDR3 region has 14 residues. Trimming took 4 bases from V and 0 from J, leaving 8 bases between them. The CDR3, as DNA: TGTGCCATCAGTGTGGGCACCAGCACAGATACGCAGTATTTT. Translated: CAISVGTSTDTQYF.

In this sample, this clonotype turned up a few times. The V and J genes are TRBV24-1 and TRBJ2-3; 8 bases agree with TRBD1. This CDR3 spans 13 amino acids. The junction had 4 bases not matched to a gene; V was cut back by 5 bases and J by 7 bases. Germline V gives CDR1 KGHDR, CDR2 SFDVKD. The CDR3 coding sequence is TGTGCCACCAGTGGCCAGGGGGCAAATACGCAGTATTTT. It yields the protein CATSGQGANTQYF.

This clonotype has only a few counts. The V gene is TRBV30, the J gene TRBJ1-2; tentatively, D is TRBD1 (6 bases). Trimming cost V 2 bases and J 8 bases, with 12 bases left between them. CDR1 is GTSNPN and CDR2 is SVGIG in the germline V gene (reference sequence). The CDR3 runs 12 residues. The CDR3 DNA sequence: TGTGCCTGGAGTACCTACAGGGTGGGCTACACCTTC. Amino acid sequence: CAWSTYRVGYTF.

The chain couples TRBV12-3 or TRBV12-4 to TRBJ2-6, with D hard to call. The V gene lost 6 bases and the J gene lost 0 bases, with 6 bases spanning the gap. This CDR3 comprises 14 residues. The CDR3 reads CASRDYSGANVLTF. CDR3 DNA: TGTGCCAGCAGGGATTACTCTGGGGCCAACGTCCTGACTTTC.

This clonotype has just a few counts. The gene calls are TRBV6-2 or TRBV6-3 and TRBJ1-6; possible D gene TRBD1, 5 bases. V shed 5 bases and J shed 3 bases, with 23 bases lying between them. The CDR3 is 19 amino acids. Germline lookup yields CDR1 MNHEY and CDR2 SVGEGT. This chain's CDR3 is CASSERGLWRAFYNSPLHF. Here the CDR3 DNA reads TGTGCCAGCAGTGAGAGGGGACTTTGGAGGGCATTCTATAATTCACCCCTCCACTTT.

The chain carries TRBV6-2 or TRBV6-3 and TRBJ2-1; 11 positions agree with TRBD1. The V gene's germline CDR1 is MNHEY and CDR2 SVGEGT. Unmatched junction bases numbered 1, after V lost 3 bases and J lost 3 bases. The CDR3 consists of 15 residues. The CDR3 nucleotides are TGTGCCAGCAGTTATGGGACAGGGGGCTACAATGAGCAGTTCTTC. Residues: CASSYGTGGYNEQFF.

The J gene is TRBJ1-3, the V gene TRBV7-2, with TRBD1 as a possible D gene (6 bases). Trimming took off 2 bases at V and 4 bases at J, with 12 bases between the two ends. The CDR3 totals 15 residues. Germline assignment: CDR1 SGHTA and CDR2 FQGNSA. Here the CDR3 DNA reads TGTGCCAGCAGCTTAACGGGGGCGCCAGGAAACACCATATATTTT. Protein product: CASSLTGAPGNTIYF.

This clonotype was picked up a small number of times. V usage is TRBV18 and J usage is TRBJ1-2; 9 bases are a match to TRBD1. V was pared by 6 bases and J by 2 bases, with 13 bases of the junction left unmatched. The CDR3 has 17 residues. Germline values: CDR1 KGHSH, CDR2 LQKENI. CDR3 sequence: CASSQPSRDRANYGYTF. The CDR3 bases are TGTGCCAGCTCCCAACCTTCCCGGGACAGGGCCAACTATGGCTACACCTTC.

This rearrangement joins TRBV2 to TRBJ1-6, with TRBD1 as a possible D gene (6 bases). Per germline, CDR1 SNHLY and CDR2 FYNNEI. The germline V and J ends were trimmed by 8 bases and 3 bases, with 14 bases remaining between them. CDR3 length equals 15 residues. CDR3 DNA: TGTGCCAGCCAACAGGACAGAGGCTATAATTCACCCCTCCACTTT. It encodes CASQQDRGYNSPLHF.

The rearrangement uses TRBV10-3 and TRBJ1-2, with 9 bases matching TRBD1. The CDR3 length is 15 residues. Germline V gene sequence: CDR1 ENHRY, CDR2 SYGVKD. Trimming cost V 6 bases and J 4 bases; bases outside gene matches: 9. This CDR3 reads CAISPQGARSYGYTF. Here the CDR3 DNA reads TGTGCCATCAGCCCACAGGGGGCGAGGAGCTATGGCTACACCTTC.

This chain connects TRBV7-2 to TRBJ2-3, with D uncertain. The germline V and J ends were trimmed by 5 bases and 0 bases, with 12 bases remaining between them. From germline, CDR1 is SGHTA and CDR2 FQGNSA. This CDR3 region has 15 residues. The CDR3 is CASSTGSLSTDTQYF. CDR3 coding DNA: TGTGCCAGCAGCACCGGGTCTCTGAGCACAGATACGCAGTATTTT.

V usage is TRBV4-1 and J usage is TRBJ2-2; 16 bases line up with TRBD2. This CDR3 region has 20 residues. The germline V gene has CDR1 MGHRA and CDR2 YSYEKL. V shed 2 bases, J shed 3 bases, and the junction held 9 bases outside the gene matches. CDR3 bases: TGCGCCAGCAGCCAACTGGGACTAGCGGGGGGGGACATCGACACCGGGGAGCTGTTTTTT. Its protein is CASSQLGLAGGDIDTGELFF.

This rearrangement joins TRBV6-4 to TRBJ2-3; D tentatively fits TRBD1 or TRBD2 (5 bases each). CDR1 and CDR2 from the germline V gene are MRHNA and SNTAGT. The V end lost 5 bases, the J end lost 2 bases, and 11 bases lay between the germline ends. The CDR3 runs to 14 residues. As DNA, the CDR3 is TGTGCCAGCAGTCGGGACGGCTACACAGATACGCAGTATTTT. Translation gives CASSRDGYTDTQYF.

The CDR3 region has the DNA TGTGCCAGCAGCGCACAGGGGTCCTACGAGCAGTACTTC. Protein product: CASSAQGSYEQYF. V usage is TRBV7-2 and J usage is TRBJ2-7; 7 nucleotides line up with TRBD1. The CDR3 runs to 13 residues. Germline CDR1 and CDR2: SGHTA and FQGNSA. Trimming cost V 5 bases and J 1 base; bases outside gene matches: 2.

The chain employs TRBV5-1 and TRBJ1-1; D may be TRBD1 (5 bases). V was pared by 4 bases and J by 1 base, with 11 bases between. This CDR3 spans 14 amino acids. From germline, CDR1 is SGHRS and CDR2 YFSETQ. The CDR3 sequence: CASSPWQGNTEAFF. The DNA of the CDR3 is TGCGCCAGCAGCCCCTGGCAGGGGAACACTGAAGCTTTCTTT.

This chain connects TRBV5-5 to TRBJ2-3, with a tentative D call TRBD1 (6 bases). V dropped 3 bases and J dropped 5 bases, with 13 bases sitting between them. The CDR3 covers 14 residues. Per germline, CDR1 SGHKS and CDR2 YYEKEE (reference sequence). The CDR3 region is CASSWGLGKDTQYF. CDR3 bases: TGTGCCAGCAGCTGGGGGCTAGGCAAAGATACGCAGTATTTT.

For the CDR3, the DNA is TGTGCCAGCAGCTTGGAGGTCGGGGTCTATGGCTACACCTTC. Residues: CASSLEVGVYGYTF. This chain joins TRBV5-4 and TRBJ1-2; no reliable D call. The CDR3 is made up of 14 amino acids. CDR1 is SGHNT, CDR2 YYREEE, per germline (reference sequence). Trimming stripped 0 bases from V and 4 bases from J, with 10 bases between.

This clonotype was seen a few times. This chain joins TRBV7-9 and TRBJ1-1, with 8 bases identical to TRBD1. J was trimmed by 7 bases and V by 3 bases; bases with no gene match: 4. In germline, CDR1 is SEHNR, CDR2 FQNEAQ (reference sequence). The CDR3 spans 13 residues. The CDR3 loop reads CASSLLGQGEAFF. DNA for the CDR3: TGTGCCAGCAGCTTGCTTGGACAGGGTGAAGCTTTCTTT.